One sample yielded the 17 T cell receptor beta chains listed below, sequenced in a study of shared clonotypes between healthy human individuals. Clones were read by immunoSEQ multiplex PCR, and TCRdb kept only the in-frame ones, dropping some. The sample yields 2 million to 2.5 million clones, nearly 97% seen once. Sequencing used naive CD4+ T cells sorted from blood. Subset of the sample: CD45RA+ positively selected. All receptors derive from a young man in good health.

J is TRBJ2-7 and V is TRBV16; D is uncertain. V dropped 4 bases and J dropped 0 bases, with 10 bases sitting between them. Germline V gene lookup returns CDR1 KGHSY and CDR2 FQNENV. This CDR3 has 14 amino acids. This chain's CDR3 is CASSPVRSSYEQYF. For the CDR3, the DNA is TGTGCCAGCAGCCCGGTTAGGAGCTCCTACGAGCAGTACTTC.

The V call is TRBV2, the J call TRBJ1-3, with unresolved D. Trimming left V 6 bases short and J 0 bases short, with 9 bases between. CDR1 and CDR2 from the germline V gene are SNHLY and FYNNEI. CDR3 length equals 14 residues. For the CDR3, the DNA is TGTGCCAGCAGACTCTCCCACTCTGGAAACACCATATATTTT. It translates to CASRLSHSGNTIYF.

The chain employs TRBV9 and TRBJ2-3; 8 nucleotides line up with TRBD2. Germline V gene data show CDR1 as SGDLS and CDR2 as YYNGEE. The CDR3 covers 16 residues. With V trimmed by 0 bases and J by 6 bases, 9 bases remained unmatched. The CDR3 is CASSVASSGLWDTQYF. In DNA form, the CDR3 reads TGTGCCAGCAGCGTAGCGTCTAGCGGGCTGTGGGATACGCAGTATTTT.

The rearrangement links TRBV10-2 to TRBJ2-5, with 7 bases lining up with TRBD2. Trimming at V came to 4 bases and at J to 5 bases, leaving 10 bases not matched to a gene. The CDR3 is 15 amino acids. Germline V gene lookup returns CDR1 WSHSY and CDR2 SAAADI. The CDR3, as DNA: TGCGCCAGCAGTGTCGACTCGGGGGGTTTGGAGACCCAGTACTTC. Protein product: CASSVDSGGLETQYF.

On this clone: One junction end disagrees with the germline gene, perhaps due to a read error. In the same sample, other DNA sequences code for this CDR3. V gene TRBV30 combines with J gene TRBJ2-2; a possible D gene is TRBD2 (6 bases). Germline V gene data show CDR1 as GTSNPN and CDR2 as SVGIG (reference sequence). The CDR3 has 12 residues. The CDR3 spells CAWRGGAGELFF. CDR3 nucleotides: TGCGCCTGGAGAGGCGGGGCCGGGGAGCTGTTTTTT.

This clone appeared a single time. The rearrangement uses TRBV30 and TRBJ2-7; D is undetermined. Germline lookup yields CDR1 GTSNPN and CDR2 SVGIG (reference sequence). This CDR3 comprises 12 residues. Trimming stripped 7 bases from V and 3 bases from J, with 13 bases between. CDR3 sequence (DNA): TGTGCCTACGGGTCCTCCCTCTACGAGCAGTACTTC. Its translation: CAYGSSLYEQYF.

This clone was detected a few times. This chain uses TRBV5-3 with TRBJ1-5; no reliable D call. TRBV5-3 belongs to the ORF category, with a function that is uncertain. This CDR3 is 15 amino acids long. Trimming removed 0 bases at V and 1 base at J, with 8 bases between. The CDR3 region has the DNA TGTGCCAGAAGCTTGGATATAGGGAGCAATCAGCCCCAGCATTTT. As protein: CARSLDIGSNQPQHF.

The rearrangement joins TRBV10-2 to TRBJ2-3, with TRBD2 identical over 10 bases. The CDR3 has 18 residues. The ends lost 3 bases at V and 1 base at J; junction bases unmatched: 10. Per the germline V gene, CDR1 is WSHSY and CDR2 is SAAADI. CDR3 bases: TGCGCCAGCAGTGAACAGCGGGGGGGCGGGAAAGGCACAGATACGCAGTATTTT. Its translation: CASSEQRGGGKGTDTQYF.

The CDR3 DNA reads TGTGCCAGCAGCCCGGGGACTGCCTACACAGATACGCAGTATTTT. Translated: CASSPGTAYTDTQYF. The rearrangement uses TRBV7-2 and TRBJ2-3, with TRBD2 as a possible D gene (6 bases). Germline CDR1 is SGHTA and CDR2 is FQGNSA. V gave up 5 bases and J gave up 2 bases, with 14 bases separating them. The length of the CDR3 is 15 residues.

The V gene is TRBV11-3, the J gene TRBJ2-2; the match to TRBD1 covers 9 bases. Germline loops: CDR1 SGHNT, CDR2 YENEEA. V was clipped by 4 bases and J by 5 bases; unmatched bases: 8. CDR3 length: 16 residues. The CDR3 nucleotides read TGTGCCAGCAGCTCGGGACAGGGTATCCGGACCGGGGAGCTGTTTTTT. Protein sequence: CASSSGQGIRTGELFF.

The rearrangement links TRBV7-6 to TRBJ2-1, with D maybe TRBD1 (6 bases). The CDR3 has 14 residues. Trimming cost V 2 bases and J 15 bases, with 20 bases left between them. Per germline, CDR1 SGHVS and CDR2 FNYEAQ. CDR3 in DNA: TGTGCCAGCAGCTTAACAGGGAACTTCGCTGGGCTGTTCTTC. Protein sequence: CASSLTGNFAGLFF.

This clone was counted a single time. J is TRBJ2-6 and V is TRBV6-5; D is uncertain. The length of the CDR3 is 16 residues. CDR1 is MNHEY and CDR2 is SVGAGI in the germline V gene. The germline V and J ends were trimmed by 2 bases and 0 bases, with 8 bases remaining between them. CDR3 DNA: TGTGCCAGCAGTTACGGTTATAGCTCTGGGGCCAACGTCCTGACTTTC. Its protein is CASSYGYSSGANVLTF.

The chain carries TRBV28 and TRBJ2-2; 9 bases match TRBD1. The V gene end was trimmed by 6 bases and the J gene end by 4 bases; junction bases not matched to a gene: 9. This CDR3 has 16 residues. Germline CDR1 MDHEN, CDR2 SYDVKM. CDR3 coding DNA: TGTGCCAGCAGACCCAATGACAGGGGGTCCACCGGGGAGCTGTTTTTT. Residues: CASRPNDRGSTGELFF.

The chain recombines TRBV4-3 with TRBJ2-1; D not resolved. Germline assignment: CDR1 LGHNA and CDR2 YSLEER. V was pared by 1 base and J by 10 bases, with 11 bases between. There are 13 residues in the CDR3. The chain's CDR3 is CASSQVPSREQFF. The CDR3 DNA is TGCGCCAGCAGCCAAGTTCCGTCGCGAGAGCAGTTCTTC.

The gene calls are TRBV30 and TRBJ2-7; D not resolved. V lost 2 bases and J 3 bases, leaving 8 bases between the germline ends. CDR1 is GTSNPN and CDR2 is SVGIG in the germline V gene (reference sequence). The CDR3 sequence is 12 residues long. Here the CDR3 reads CAWSPYLYEQYF. The CDR3 nucleotides read TGTGCCTGGAGTCCCTACCTCTACGAGCAGTACTTC. Filled out from reference TRBV30 and TRBJ2-7, the complete variable domain reads SQTIHQWPATLVQPVGSPLSLECTVEGTSNPNLYWYRQAAGRGLQLLFYSVGIGQISSEVPQNLSASRPQDRQFILSSKKLLLSDSGFYLCAWSPYLYEQYFGPGTRLTVT.

On this clone: This CDR3 is also generated by other DNA sequences in the sample. The V gene is TRBV6-5, the J gene TRBJ1-1; D perhaps matches TRBD1 (5 bases). The CDR3 has 13 amino acids. V was pared by 4 bases and J by 4 bases, with 10 bases between. Germline CDR1 is MNHEY and CDR2 is SVGAGI. The CDR3 DNA is TGTGCCAGCAGTTTAGGGGCCGGCACTGAAGCTTTCTTT. Translation gives CASSLGAGTEAFF.

This rearrangement joins TRBV18 to TRBJ2-5; D gene uncertain. The CDR3 runs 16 residues. In germline, CDR1 is KGHSH, CDR2 LQKENI. Trimming left V 3 bases short and J 5 bases short, with 19 bases between. CDR3: CASSPAPQSNLETQYF. CDR3 sequence (DNA): TGTGCCAGCTCACCGGCCCCTCAGTCAAACCTTGAGACCCAGTACTTC.